This T cell receptor beta chain was obtained from a study of PD-L1 blockade in urothelial cancer. The CDR3 consists of 15 residues. CDR1 is SEHNR and CDR2 is FQNEAQ in the germline V gene (reference sequence). V was shortened by 2 bases and J by 4 bases, with 14 bases between the two germline ends. The sample's time point: pretreatment peripheral blood. TCRdb's table, derived via immunoSEQ multiplex PCR, lists solely in-frame clones and lacks some. The data hold 70,000 to 75,000 clones, with over 80% observed a single time. The source of this sequence is a woman between 65 and 79 years old with urothelial cancer. The sample here was PBMCs, taken around atezolizumab (anti-PD-L1) treatment. This sequence joins TRBV7-9 and TRBJ2-5, with D possibly being TRBD2 (6 bases). This chain's CDR3 is CASSLREAQRETQYF. DNA for the CDR3: TGTGCCAGCAGCTTAAGGGAGGCCCAAAGAGAGACCCAGTACTTC.